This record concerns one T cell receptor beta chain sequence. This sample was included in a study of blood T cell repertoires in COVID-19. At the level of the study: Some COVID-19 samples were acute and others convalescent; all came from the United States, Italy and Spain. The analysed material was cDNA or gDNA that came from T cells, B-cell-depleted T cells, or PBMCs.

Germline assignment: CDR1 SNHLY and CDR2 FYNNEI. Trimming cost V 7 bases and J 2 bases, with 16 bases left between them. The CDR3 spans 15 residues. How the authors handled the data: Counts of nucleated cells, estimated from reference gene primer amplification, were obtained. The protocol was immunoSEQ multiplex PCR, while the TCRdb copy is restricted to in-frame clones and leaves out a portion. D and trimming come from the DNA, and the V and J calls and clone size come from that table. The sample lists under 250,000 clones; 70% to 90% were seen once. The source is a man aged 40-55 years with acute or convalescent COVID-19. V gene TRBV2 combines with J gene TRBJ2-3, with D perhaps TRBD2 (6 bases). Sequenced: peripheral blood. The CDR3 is CASISLARVTDTQYF. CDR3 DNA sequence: TGTGCCAGCATTAGCCTAGCGAGGGTCACAGATACGCAGTATTTT. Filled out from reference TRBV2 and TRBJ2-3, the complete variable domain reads EPEVTQTPSHQVTQMGQEVILRCVPISNHLYFYWYRQILGQKVEFLVSFYNNEISEKSEIFDDQFSVERPDGSNFTLKIRSTKLEDSAMYFCASISLARVTDTQYFGPGTRLTVL.